Sequencing of this TCR beta chain was carried out in a study of cytomegalovirus exposure and HLA in healthy donors (TCRdb year 2017). Looking at the study overall: In an earlier analysis of 587 of the donors, around 290 Gb of sequence data and 95 million to 130 million unique TCR beta sequences from 150 million to 200 million T cells were reported. About 280 gigabases of sequencing data and approximately 91 million unique TCR sequences made up an early release that covered several hundred HLA-typed donors. Among the roughly 400 genotyped donors, more than 70% belonged to the genetic ancestry cluster associated with self-reported Caucasian donors. The study aimed to test whether signatures of past pathogen exposure could be identified by cataloging public T cell receptors. Using immunosequencing, the study profiled T cell repertoires from fewer than 850 subjects and related those repertoires to cytomegalovirus serostatus. In addition to the first cohort of approximately 670 subjects, a separate validation cohort of 120 different subjects was used. High-throughput TCR immunosequencing, statistical association of individual TCRs with disease status, and machine learning were combined to predict cytomegalovirus infection status. To study patterns of TCR occurrence, a later analysis re-analyzed previously published TCR beta repertoires from 550 to 800 donors and added high-resolution HLA genotyping. Rather than using new phenotypic data, the later analysis identified candidate immune exposures from TCR beta sequences and from how often those sequences occurred across donors. An earlier analysis of 587 of the donors applied high-throughput TCR beta sequencing to assess whether each TCR beta V gene segment acted as functional or pseudogenic. Donor age, sex, ethnicity and CMV serostatus were compiled alongside the repertoire data. A later genetic analysis took genome-wide SNP genotypes for about three fifths of the 666 donors and used that subset as a discovery cohort. All discovery cohort repertoires had been generated on a single sequencing platform. Class I and class II HLA loci were covered by the typing at four-digit resolution. Typing coverage varied by locus: roughly 629-630 donors for A, B, C, DRB1 and DQB1; 500 to 550 for DQA1; some 610 for DPA1; roughly 470 for DPB1. About five DR-DQ haplotypes were handled as single units for association and clustering because linkage in the cohort was strong. Across around 400 genotyped donors of the cohort, an average of approximately 240,000 unique TCR beta nucleotide sequences per donor were sequenced, and around 19% of those sequences were non-productive.

CDR1 and CDR2 (PRHDT, FYEKMQ) derive from the germline V gene (reference sequence). The V end gives up 1 base and the J end 0 bases, leaving 10 bases in the junction not matched to a gene. The CDR3, cysteine through phenylalanine, is 19 amino acids long. Only the CDR3 DNA stays, 57 bases, in frame from base 1. The cohort consisted of 670 or so healthy bone marrow donors. All cohort members were sampled while nominally healthy, although unrecorded immune exposures were likely present. The donor tested CMV seropositive, placing the donor among the approximately 290 seropositive members of the cohort. Every donor gave a peripheral blood sample, and the peripheral blood mononuclear cells from that sample were used for TCR beta sequencing. The Qiagen DNeasy Blood Extraction Kit was used to extract genomic DNA from the blood cell samples. This clone is a singleton in its sample. It lacks a known antigen. The record has no base qualities; no much larger clone is one base away.

General study outcomes and caveats: The cohort was sequenced for TCR beta chains only, and without alpha or paired-chain data the features that could be detected were limited. Some IMGT-functional V segments, including TRBV6-2 and TRBV6-3, could not be told apart with the 87-base-pair reads, so those segments were excluded. Cytomegalovirus status was reported to be diagnosed by the classifier with high specificity and sensitivity in both the original and validation cohorts. Sequencing depth was assumed to be roughly uniform across donors in the presence/absence analyses, though that assumption may not hold. Several of the top co-occurrence clusters appeared to be linked to parvovirus B19, influenza, CMV and Epstein-Barr virus, according to a later analysis. According to a later genetic analysis, donors in an Asian-associated ancestry cluster had fewer N-insertions in productive TCRs than the roughly 700-donor mean. A further reported finding was that TCR beta sequences accurately predicted the HLA-A and HLA-B alleles for most subjects in the first cohort. The earlier analysis of 450 to 700 of the donors excluded fewer than 20 rarely observed V segments, including chromosome 9 orphons, because counts were too low. In a later analysis, TCR association rates were found to vary across HLA loci, with the most associated TCRs seen for DRB1 alleles and the fewest for HLA-C alleles. Across donors, most TCR sequences were observed very rarely, whereas some public TCRs were present in many individuals. Strong co-occurrence of HLA alleles, especially DR and DQ, made assigning TCR associations to individual alleles difficult. An association between a missense DCLRE1C variant and V-gene and J-gene trimming of TCR beta chains was found in a later genetic analysis and replicated in an independent cohort. According to the authors, the approach could potentially be generalized to other disease states and immunological phenotypes. According to a later analysis, most CMV-associated TCR beta chains appeared to be HLA-restricted, and the HLA associations seemed to be driven largely by CMV exposure. The study listed 164 TCR beta chains as associated with cytomegalovirus. In a later analysis, HLA-associated TCR beta chains were found to be more clonally expanded and to have lower generation probabilities than equally common non-associated chains. Correlated functional status among segregating V segments might be attributable to linkage disequilibrium, but an unknown experimental factor could not be ruled out. Because some donors lacked HLA typing at each locus, the association tests relied only on the typed subset. Specific HLA alleles were associated with some 15,000 TCR beta sequences at a false discovery rate of 0.05 in a later analysis. An earlier analysis of around 600 of the donors showed that most TCR beta V segments appeared in productive rearrangements either about 87% or about 30% of the time, which broadly matched IMGT annotations. Immune exposure information for the cohort was limited to CMV serostatus. A few of the identified cytomegalovirus-associated TCR beta chains were confirmed in vitro to be specific for cytomegalovirus antigens. A cluster of highly shared sequence variants was judged likely to represent a technical artifact of the sequencing pipeline.

Preparation of the library involved the immunoSEQ multiplex PCR assay. For the multiplex PCR, a mixture combining 60 forward primers for TCR Vbeta segments and 13 reverse primers for TCR Jbeta segments was used. A multiplex PCR assay on genomic DNA amplified the CDR3 region of rearranged TCR beta genes. Amplified TCR beta libraries were sequenced as 87-base-pair reads on the Illumina HiSeq System. Per the original workflow: In a later analysis, 70 million to 95 million unique TCR beta chains were counted across the 500 to 850 repertoires, and some 10 million of these chains were shared by at least two donors. A nearest-neighbor algorithm error-corrected the raw reads and collapsed the reads into unique sequences, merging closely related sequences to remove PCR and sequencing errors. To assign V, D and J gene segments, CDR3 sequences were aligned to IMGT reference sequences. For a sequence to be retained, a match of at least six nucleotides to both a V gene segment and a J gene segment was required. Rearrangements were called productive when the CDR3 lacked stop codons and stayed in frame with V and J; all others were non-productive. Following IMGT convention, CDR3 was defined as the stretch from the second conserved V-encoded cysteine up to the conserved J-encoded phenylalanine. Sequences without an unambiguous match to a single V gene segment were excluded from the earlier analysis of 450 to 750 of the donors. In an earlier analysis of 587 of the donors, V segments were called functional above 56.7% productive rearrangements and were called segregating when the between-donor standard deviation exceeded 5%. A statistical classification framework was developed to diagnose cytomegalovirus status using the catalog of TCR beta chain sequences. A later analysis assigned V and J genes by comparing TCR nucleotide sequences with IMGT/GENE-DB human TR gene sequences. Using the TCRdist pipeline, a later analysis assigned CDR3 sequences along with most-parsimonious VDJ recombination scenarios. A later analysis defined each TCR beta chain by its CDR3 amino acid sequence plus V-gene family, and excluded reads lacking a unique V-gene family. As a way to deal with suspected cross-contamination and a sequencing artifact, a later analysis dropped 450 to 700 nucleotide sequences that were highly shared and had low generation probability. In a later analysis, a clonal expansion index was calculated for each public chain from normalized within-repertoire ranks of inferred template counts. In a later analysis, generation probabilities were computed using a VDJ recombination model fitted to out-of-frame rearrangements, and the results were checked against IGoR. Hypergeometric tests were used in a later analysis to score TCR-TCR, TCR-HLA and TCR-CMV co-occurrence, with a repertoire-size bias correction applied to the TCR pairs. To estimate false discovery rates, a later analysis permuted the HLA or CMV assignments 20 times. In a later analysis, co-occurring TCRs were grouped using DBSCAN, with TCRdist sequence similarity added in when clustering inside HLA-allele-positive subsets. For co-occurrence clustering, repertoires with fewer than 30,000 or more than 120,000 public chains were excluded, along with about five repertoires with anomalous nucleotide sharing. TCRdb limited this immuneACCESS table to in-frame rearrangements with V and J called. A share of clones is missing; checked studies link under half to unresolved V genes, and the rest is unexplained. V, J and clone size reflect that table, while D and trimming were determined from the DNA. Across this sample there are 85,000 to 100,000 clones, with roughly 73% seen only once. About 7% of the sample comes from the top ten.

The sequence joins TRBV13 to TRBJ2-1, with 9 central nucleotides matching TRBD1. This sequence originates from a man aged 45-60 years in good health and CMV-seropositive. Material: PBMCs. The CDR3 amino acid sequence is: CASSLVGTGPLSSYNEQFF. The DNA sequence follows: TGTGCCAGCAGCTTAGTCGGGACAGGGCCCCTGAGCTCCTACAATGAGCAGTTCTTC. Full variable domain (CDR3 extended with the reference TRBV13 and TRBJ2-1 proteins): AAGVIQSPRHLIKEKRETATLKCYPIPRHDTVYWYQQGPGQDPQFLISFYEKMQSDKGSIPDRFSAQQFSDYHSELNMSSLELGDSALYFCASSLVGTGPLSSYNEQFFGPGTRLTVL.